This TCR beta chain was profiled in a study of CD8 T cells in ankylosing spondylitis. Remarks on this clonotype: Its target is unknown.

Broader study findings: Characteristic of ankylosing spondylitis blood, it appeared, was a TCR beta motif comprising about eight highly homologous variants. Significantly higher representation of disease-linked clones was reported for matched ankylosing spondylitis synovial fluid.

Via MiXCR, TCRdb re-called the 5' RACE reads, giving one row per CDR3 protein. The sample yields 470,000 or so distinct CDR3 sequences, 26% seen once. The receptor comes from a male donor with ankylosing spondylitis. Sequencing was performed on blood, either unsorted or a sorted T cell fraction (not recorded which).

The CDR3 DNA follows: TGCAGTGCTAGAGCCTATGGGGCCAGCTCCTACAATGAGCAGTTCTTC. This sequence encodes CSARAYGASSYNEQFF. The chain combines TRBV20-1 with TRBJ2-1, with a weak D call TRBD1 (5 bases). Germline CDR1 is DFQATT and CDR2 is SNEGSKA (reference sequence). CDR3 size: 16 residues. The V gene lost 1 base and the J gene lost 0 bases, with 13 bases spanning the gap.